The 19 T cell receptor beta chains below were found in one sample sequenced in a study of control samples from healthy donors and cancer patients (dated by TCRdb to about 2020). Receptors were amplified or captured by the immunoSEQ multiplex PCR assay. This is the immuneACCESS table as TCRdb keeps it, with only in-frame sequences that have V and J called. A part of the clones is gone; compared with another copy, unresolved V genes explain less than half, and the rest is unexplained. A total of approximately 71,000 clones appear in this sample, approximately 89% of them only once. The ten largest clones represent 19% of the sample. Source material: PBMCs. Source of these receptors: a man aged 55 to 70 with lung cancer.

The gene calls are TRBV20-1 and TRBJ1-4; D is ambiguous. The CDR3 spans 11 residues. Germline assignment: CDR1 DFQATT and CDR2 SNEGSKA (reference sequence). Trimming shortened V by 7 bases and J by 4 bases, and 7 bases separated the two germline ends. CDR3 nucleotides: TGCAGTGGCGAACTTAATGAAAAACTGTTTTTT. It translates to CSGELNEKLFF.

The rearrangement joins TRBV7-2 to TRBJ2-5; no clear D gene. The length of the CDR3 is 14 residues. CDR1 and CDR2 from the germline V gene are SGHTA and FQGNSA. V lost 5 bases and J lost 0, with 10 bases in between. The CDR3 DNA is TGTGCCAGCAGCCTAGAAGTTTACCAAGAGACCCAGTACTTC. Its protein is CASSLEVYQETQYF.

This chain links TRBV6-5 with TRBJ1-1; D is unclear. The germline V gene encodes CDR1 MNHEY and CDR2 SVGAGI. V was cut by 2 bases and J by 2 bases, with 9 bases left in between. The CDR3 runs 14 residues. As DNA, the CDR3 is TGTGCCAGCAGTTACAATGAGGGAAACACTGAAGCTTTCTTT. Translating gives CASSYNEGNTEAFF.

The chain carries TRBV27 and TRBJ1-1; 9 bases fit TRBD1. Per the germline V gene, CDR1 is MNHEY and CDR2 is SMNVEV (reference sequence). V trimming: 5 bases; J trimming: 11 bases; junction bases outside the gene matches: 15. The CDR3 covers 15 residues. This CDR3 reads CASSRAGTGLSPAFF. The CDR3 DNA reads TGTGCCAGCAGTCGAGCCGGGACAGGGCTGTCCCCGGCTTTCTTT.

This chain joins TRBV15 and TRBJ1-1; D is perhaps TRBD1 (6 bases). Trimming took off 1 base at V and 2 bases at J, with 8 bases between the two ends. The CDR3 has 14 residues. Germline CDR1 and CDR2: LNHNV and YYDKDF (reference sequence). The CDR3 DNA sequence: TGTGCCACCAGCAGAGCAGGGGTAAACACTGAAGCTTTCTTT. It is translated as CATSRAGVNTEAFF.

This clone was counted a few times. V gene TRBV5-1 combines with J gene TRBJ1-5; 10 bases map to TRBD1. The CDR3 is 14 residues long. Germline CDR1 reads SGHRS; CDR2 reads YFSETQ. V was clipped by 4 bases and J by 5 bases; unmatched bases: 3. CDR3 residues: CASSGGTGDQPQHF. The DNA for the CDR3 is TGCGCCAGCAGCGGCGGGACAGGGGATCAGCCCCAGCATTTT.

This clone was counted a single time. The CDR3 sequence: CASSYGTSGGYNEQFF. Written as DNA, the CDR3 is TGTGCCAGCAGTTACGGGACTAGCGGGGGGTATAATGAGCAGTTCTTC. V usage is TRBV6-5 and J usage is TRBJ2-1, with 15 bases fitting TRBD2. The CDR3 runs 16 residues. V shed 2 bases, J shed 7 bases, and the junction held 3 bases outside the gene matches. Germline V gene lookup returns CDR1 MNHEY and CDR2 SVGAGI.

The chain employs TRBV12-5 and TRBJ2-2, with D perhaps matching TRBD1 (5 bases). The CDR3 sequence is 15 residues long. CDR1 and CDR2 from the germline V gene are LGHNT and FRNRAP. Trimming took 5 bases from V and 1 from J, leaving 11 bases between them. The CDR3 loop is CASGPTGQNTGELFF. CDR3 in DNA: TGTGCTAGTGGTCCAACAGGACAGAACACCGGGGAGCTGTTTTTT.

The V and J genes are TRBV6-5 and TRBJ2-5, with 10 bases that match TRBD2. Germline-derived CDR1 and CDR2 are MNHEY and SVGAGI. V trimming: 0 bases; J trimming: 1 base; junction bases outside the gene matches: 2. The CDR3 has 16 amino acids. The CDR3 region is CASSYSASGGQETQYF. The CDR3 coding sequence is TGTGCCAGCAGTTACTCGGCTAGCGGGGGCCAAGAGACCCAGTACTTC.

CDR3 sequence: CASSDGGTTYGYTF. DNA for the CDR3: TGTGCCAGCAGCGATGGGGGGACAACTTATGGCTACACCTTC. The chain recombines TRBV2 with TRBJ1-2; D perhaps matches TRBD1 (6 bases). CDR1 and CDR2 from the germline V gene are SNHLY and FYNNEI. The V end lost 6 bases, the J end lost 5 bases, and 16 bases lay between the germline ends. This CDR3 spans 14 amino acids.

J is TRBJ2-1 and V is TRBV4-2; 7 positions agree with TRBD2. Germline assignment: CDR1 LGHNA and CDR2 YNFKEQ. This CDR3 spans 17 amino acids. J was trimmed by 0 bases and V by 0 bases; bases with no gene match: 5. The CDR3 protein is CASSQELWTSSYNEQFF. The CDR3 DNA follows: TGTGCCAGCAGCCAAGAGTTATGGACTAGCTCCTACAATGAGCAGTTCTTC.

The CDR3 sequence is CASRPGTGGDQPQHF. For the CDR3, the DNA is TGTGCCAGCAGGCCCGGGACAGGGGGCGACCAGCCCCAGCATTTT. The gene calls are TRBV5-6 and TRBJ1-5, with 12 nucleotides matching TRBD1. The CDR3 is 15 residues long. Germline lookup yields CDR1 SGHDT and CDR2 YYEEEE. After removal of 5 bases from V and 7 bases from J, the junction contained 7 bases not matched to a gene.

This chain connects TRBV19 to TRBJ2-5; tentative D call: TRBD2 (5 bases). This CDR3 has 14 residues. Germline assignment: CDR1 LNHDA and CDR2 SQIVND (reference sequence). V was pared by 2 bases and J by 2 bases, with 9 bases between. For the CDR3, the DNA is TGTGCCAGTAGTATACGGGGTAATCAAGAGACCCAGTACTTC. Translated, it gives CASSIRGNQETQYF.

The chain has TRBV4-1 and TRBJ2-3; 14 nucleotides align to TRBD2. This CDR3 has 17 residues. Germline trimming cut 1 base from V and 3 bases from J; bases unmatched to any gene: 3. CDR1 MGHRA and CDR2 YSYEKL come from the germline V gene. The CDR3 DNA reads TGCGCCAGCAGCCAAGCGGGACTAGCGGGGGCAACAGATACGCAGTATTTT. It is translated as CASSQAGLAGATDTQYF.

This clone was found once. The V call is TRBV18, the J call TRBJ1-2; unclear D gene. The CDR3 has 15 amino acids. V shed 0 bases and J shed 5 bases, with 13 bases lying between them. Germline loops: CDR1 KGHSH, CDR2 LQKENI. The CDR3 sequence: CASSPPAELIYGYTF. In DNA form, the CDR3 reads TGTGCCAGCTCACCACCGGCGGAGCTCATTTATGGCTACACCTTC.

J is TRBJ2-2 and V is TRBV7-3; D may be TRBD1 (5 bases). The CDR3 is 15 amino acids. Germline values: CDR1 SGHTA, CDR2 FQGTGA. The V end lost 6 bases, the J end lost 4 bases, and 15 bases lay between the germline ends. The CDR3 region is CASSEQGLSTGELFF. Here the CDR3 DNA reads TGTGCCAGCAGTGAGCAGGGATTGAGCACCGGGGAGCTGTTTTTT.

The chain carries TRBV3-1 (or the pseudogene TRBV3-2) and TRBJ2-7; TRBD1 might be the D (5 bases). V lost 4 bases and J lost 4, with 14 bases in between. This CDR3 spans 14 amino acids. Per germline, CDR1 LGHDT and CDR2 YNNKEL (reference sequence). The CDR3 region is CASSPRFDSYEQYF. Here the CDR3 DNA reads TGTGCCAGCAGCCCCCGATTTGACAGTTACGAGCAGTACTTC.

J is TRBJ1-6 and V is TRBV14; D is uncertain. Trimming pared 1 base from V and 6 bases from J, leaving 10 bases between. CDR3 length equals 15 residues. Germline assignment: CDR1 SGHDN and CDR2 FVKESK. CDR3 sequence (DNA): TGTGCCAGCAGCCAAGGAAGTGGATTTAATTCACCCCTCCACTTT. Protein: CASSQGSGFNSPLHF.

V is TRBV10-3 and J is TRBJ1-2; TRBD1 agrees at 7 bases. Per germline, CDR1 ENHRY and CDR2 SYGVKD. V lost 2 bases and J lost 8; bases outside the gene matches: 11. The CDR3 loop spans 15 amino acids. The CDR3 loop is CAISEPGQVLRGYTF. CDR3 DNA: TGTGCCATCAGTGAGCCCGGACAGGTGCTTCGCGGCTACACCTTC.